The count of the clone carrying this T cell receptor (beta chain) is one. V shed 4 bases, J shed 1 base, and the junction held 3 bases outside the gene matches. Germline-derived CDR1 and CDR2 are MNHEY and SMNVEV (reference sequence). This CDR3 has 15 amino acids. The data belong to a study of T cells in Graves' hyperthyroidism and ophthalmopathy. Amplified TCR beta CDR3 regions came from RNA transcripts. With the HTBI primer set, the TCR CDR3 went through a first round of RT-PCR. From the multiplex PCR reads, TCRdb called clonotypes with MiXCR, one entry per CDR3 protein. Here the sample spans hundreds of thousands of distinct CDR3 sequences, 15% to 19% being singletons.

The genes are TRBV27 and TRBJ2-2, with TRBD2 identical over 7 bases. The material sequenced was blood. This TCR was sampled from a woman under 30 with Graves' hyperthyroidism. The CDR3 DNA sequence: TGTGCCAGCAGTTGGTCTAGCGGGAACACCGGGGAGCTGTTTTTT. This sequence encodes CASSWSSGNTGELFF.